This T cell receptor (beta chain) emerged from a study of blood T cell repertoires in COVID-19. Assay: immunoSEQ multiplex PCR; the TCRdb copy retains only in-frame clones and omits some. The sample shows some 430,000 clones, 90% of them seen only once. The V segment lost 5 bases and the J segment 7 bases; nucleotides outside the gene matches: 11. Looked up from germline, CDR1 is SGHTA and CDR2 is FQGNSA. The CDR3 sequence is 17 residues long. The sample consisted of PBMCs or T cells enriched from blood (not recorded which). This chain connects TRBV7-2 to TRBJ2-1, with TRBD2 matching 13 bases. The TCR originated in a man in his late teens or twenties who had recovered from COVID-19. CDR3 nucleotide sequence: TGTGCCAGCAGCCACCGCCGCACTAGCGGGGGGGCGAATGAGCAGTTCTTC. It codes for CASSHRRTSGGANEQFF.